This TCR beta chain was documented in a study of tumor and adjacent non-tumor tissue in lung cancer. A modified ARM-PCR protocol with three rounds of nested PCR amplified TCRbeta. MiXCR, applied by TCRdb to the multiplex PCR reads, yields one record per CDR3 protein. The sample holds about 80,000 distinct CDR3 sequences; 65% to 85% are singletons and the top ten take about half. Germline CDR1 and CDR2: SGHAT and FQNNGV. This CDR3 has 18 amino acids. Whole-study findings and limits: TCR diversity was significantly greater in tumor than normal lung tissue.

RNA was extracted from bulk tissue without any cell sorting. This non-tumor lung sample came from over 3 cm beyond the tumor edge. This clonotype was counted a single time. The antigen remains unidentified. One end of the junction is discordant with germline, which a read error may explain. The gene calls are TRBV11-2 and TRBJ2-6, with 7 bases matching TRBD2. The specimen was distant non-tumor lung tissue. The receptor was derived from a man aged 55 to 70 with non-small cell lung cancer. CDR3 nucleotides: TGTACCAGCAGTCCAACTTGCGGGGGAGCCACTGGGGCCAACGCCCTGACTTTC. This codes for CTSSPTCGGATGANALTF.